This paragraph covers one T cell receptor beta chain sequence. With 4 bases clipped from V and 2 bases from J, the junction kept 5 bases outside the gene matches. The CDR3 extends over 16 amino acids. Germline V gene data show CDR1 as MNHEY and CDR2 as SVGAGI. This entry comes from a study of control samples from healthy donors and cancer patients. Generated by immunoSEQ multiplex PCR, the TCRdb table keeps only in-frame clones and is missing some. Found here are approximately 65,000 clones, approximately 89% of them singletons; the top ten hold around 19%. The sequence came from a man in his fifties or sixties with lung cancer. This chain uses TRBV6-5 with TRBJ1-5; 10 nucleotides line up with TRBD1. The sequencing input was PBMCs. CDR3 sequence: CASSSWGQGRNQPQHF. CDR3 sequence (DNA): TGTGCCAGCAGTTCGTGGGGACAGGGGCGCAATCAGCCCCAGCATTTT.